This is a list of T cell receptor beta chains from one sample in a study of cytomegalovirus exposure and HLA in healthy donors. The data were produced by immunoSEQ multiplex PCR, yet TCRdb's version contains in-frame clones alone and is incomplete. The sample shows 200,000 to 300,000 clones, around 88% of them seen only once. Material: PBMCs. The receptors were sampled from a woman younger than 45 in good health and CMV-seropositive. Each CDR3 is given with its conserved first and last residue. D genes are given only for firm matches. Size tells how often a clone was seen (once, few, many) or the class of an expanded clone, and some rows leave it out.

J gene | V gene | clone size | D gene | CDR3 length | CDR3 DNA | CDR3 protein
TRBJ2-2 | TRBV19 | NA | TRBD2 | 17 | TGTGCCAGTAGTATGGTGGCTAGCGGGACGAGGGCCGGGGAGCTGTTTTTT | CASSMVASGTRAGELFF
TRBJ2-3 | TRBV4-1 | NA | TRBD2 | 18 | TGCGCCAGCAGCCAAGATACCCGAGCGGGAGGGCCATCAGATACGCAGTATTTT | CASSQDTRAGGPSDTQYF
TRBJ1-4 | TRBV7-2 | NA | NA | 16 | TGTGCCAGCAGCTTAGAGTCAGGCGTTACTAATGAAAAACTGTTTTTT | CASSLESGVTNEKLFF
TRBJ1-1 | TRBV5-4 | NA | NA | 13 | TGTGCCAGCAGCTTCTACGGGAACACTGAAGCTTTCTTT | CASSFYGNTEAFF
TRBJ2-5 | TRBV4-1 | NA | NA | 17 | TGCGCCAGCAGCCAAACGCCGGTGGGAGGATCCCAAGAGACCCAGTACTTC | CASSQTPVGGSQETQYF
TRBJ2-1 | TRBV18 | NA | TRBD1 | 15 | TGTGCCAGCTCACCGGGACAGGGGTCCAACAATGAGCAGTTCTTC | CASSPGQGSNNEQFF
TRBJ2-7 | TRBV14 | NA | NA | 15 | TGTGCCAGCAGCCAAGATAAAGGACACTCCTACGAGCAGTACTTC | CASSQDKGHSYEQYF
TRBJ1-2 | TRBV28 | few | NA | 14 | TGTGCCAGCAGACCTAGCACCGCGTACTATGGCTACACCTTC | CASRPSTAYYGYTF
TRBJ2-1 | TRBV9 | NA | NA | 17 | TGTGCCAGCAGCTCCAGACGGGCGGGACGCCTTGACAATGAGCAGTTCTTC | CASSSRRAGRLDNEQFF
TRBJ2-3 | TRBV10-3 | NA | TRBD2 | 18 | TGTGCCATCAGTGAGTCTAGCGGGAGGCTCGCGGGCACAGATACGCAGTATTTT | CAISESSGRLAGTDTQYF
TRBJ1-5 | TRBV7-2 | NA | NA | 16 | TGTGCCAGCAGCCCGACCGGGACAAATAGCAATCAGCCCCAGCATTTT | CASSPTGTNSNQPQHF
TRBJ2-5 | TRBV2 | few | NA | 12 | TGTGCCAGCAGTGTAGTCCGAGAGACCCAGTACTTC | CASSVVRETQYF
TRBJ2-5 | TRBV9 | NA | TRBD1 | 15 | TGTGCCAGCAGCTTTCGACAGGGGGCCCAAGAGACCCAGTACTTC | CASSFRQGAQETQYF
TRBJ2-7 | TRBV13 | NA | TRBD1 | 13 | TGTGCCAGCAACTTCGGGACAGAATACGAGCAGTACTTC | CASNFGTEYEQYF
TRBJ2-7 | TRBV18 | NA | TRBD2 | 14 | TGTGCCAGCTCACGGCGGGAGAAGCCCTACGAGCAGTACTTC | CASSRREKPYEQYF
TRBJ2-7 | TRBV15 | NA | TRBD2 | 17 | TGTGCCACCAGCAGAGATACGACTAGCGGGAGTTTGTACGAGCAGTACTTC | CATSRDTTSGSLYEQYF
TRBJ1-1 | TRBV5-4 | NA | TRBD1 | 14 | TGTGCCAGCAGTTCGGGACAGGGTGACACTGAAGCTTTCTTT | CASSSGQGDTEAFF
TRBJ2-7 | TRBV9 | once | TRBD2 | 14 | TGTGCCAGCAGCGTAGGGTGGGAGGGAAACGAGCAGTACTTC | CASSVGWEGNEQYF
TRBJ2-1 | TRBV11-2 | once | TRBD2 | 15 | TGTGCCAGCAGCTTACAAGCGGGAGGAACGGGGGAGCAGTTCTTC | CASSLQAGGTGEQFF
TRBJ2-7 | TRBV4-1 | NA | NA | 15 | TGCGCCAGCAGCCACCAAGCGGGCAGCTCCTACGAGCAGTACTTC | CASSHQAGSSYEQYF
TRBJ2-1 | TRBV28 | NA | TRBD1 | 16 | TGTGCCAGCATGACACAGGGGGCTAATCTGTACAATGAGCAGTTCTTC | CASMTQGANLYNEQFF
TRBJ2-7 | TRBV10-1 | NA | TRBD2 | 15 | TGCGCCAGCAGTGAGGGTCCGGGACTACCCTACGAGCAGTACTTC | CASSEGPGLPYEQYF
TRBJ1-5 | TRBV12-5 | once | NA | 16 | TGTGCTAGTGCCCTACAGGAGATTCGGGGCAATCAGCCCCAGCATTTT | CASALQEIRGNQPQHF
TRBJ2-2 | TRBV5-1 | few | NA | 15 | TGCGCCAGCAGCTTGGGCGACTTGTACACCGGGGAGCTGTTTTTT | CASSLGDLYTGELFF
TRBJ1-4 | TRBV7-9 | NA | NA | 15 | TGTGCCAGCGAACCGCCGGGGAGGTTTAATGAAAAACTGTTTTTT | CASEPPGRFNEKLFF
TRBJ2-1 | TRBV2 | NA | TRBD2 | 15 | TGTGCCAGCAGTGAAGGACTAGCGGTCTACAATGAGCAGTTCTTC | CASSEGLAVYNEQFF
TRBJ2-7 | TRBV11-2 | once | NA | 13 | TGTGCCAGCAGCCAGGGGATAAGGATCGAGCAGTACTTC | CASSQGIRIEQYF
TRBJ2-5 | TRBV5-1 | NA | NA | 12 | TGCGCCAGCAGCTTTCCCGGAGAGACCCAGTACTTC | CASSFPGETQYF
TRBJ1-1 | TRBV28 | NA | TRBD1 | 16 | TGTGCCAGCAGTTTATGGCGACAGGGCCAGAACACTGAAGCTTTCTTT | CASSLWRQGQNTEAFF
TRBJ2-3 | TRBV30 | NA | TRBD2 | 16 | TGTGCCTGGAACCTAGGTAGCGGGAGTGGAACAGATACGCAGTATTTT | CAWNLGSGSGTDTQYF
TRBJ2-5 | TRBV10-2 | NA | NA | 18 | TGCGCCAGCAGTGCAGGCCCCCCCGGGAGCGGGTGGGAAGAGACCCAGTACTTC | CASSAGPPGSGWEETQYF
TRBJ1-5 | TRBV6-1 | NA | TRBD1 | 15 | TGTGCCAGCAGTTCGACAGGGACCGTAGCTCAGCCCCAGCATTTT | CASSSTGTVAQPQHF
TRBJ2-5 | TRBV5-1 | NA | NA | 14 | TGCGCCAGCAGCTTGGGGGACAACCAAGAGACCCAGTACTTC | CASSLGDNQETQYF
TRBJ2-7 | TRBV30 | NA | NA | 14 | TGTGCCTGGAATCGTCTAGCCAGTATAGACGAGCAGTACTTC | CAWNRLASIDEQYF
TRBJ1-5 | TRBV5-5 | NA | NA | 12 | TGTGCCAGCAGCTTAGTAGGGGGAACCCAGCATTTT | CASSLVGGTQHF
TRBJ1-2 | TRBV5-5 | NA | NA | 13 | TGTGCCAGCAGCTTAAGTGCCCCGGAGGGCTACACCTTC | CASSLSAPEGYTF
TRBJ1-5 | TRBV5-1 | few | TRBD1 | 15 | TGCGCCAGCAGCTTGGGACAGGGAGGCAATCAGCCCCAGCATTTT | CASSLGQGGNQPQHF
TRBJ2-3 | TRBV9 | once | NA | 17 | TGTGCCAGCAGCGTAGTAGGGGGGGGGACCCCGTTAAATACGCAGTATTTT | CASSVVGGGTPLNTQYF
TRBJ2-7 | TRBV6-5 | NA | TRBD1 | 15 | TGTGCCAGCAGTGCCGGGACAGGATACTCCTACGAGCAGTACTTC | CASSAGTGYSYEQYF
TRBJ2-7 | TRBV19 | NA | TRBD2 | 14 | TGTGCCAGTAGTTGGGGAGGGCCGAACGACGAGCAGTACTTC | CASSWGGPNDEQYF
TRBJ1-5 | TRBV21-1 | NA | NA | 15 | TGTGCCAGCAGCAAACCAGACAGAAGCAATCAGCCCCAGCATTTT | CASSKPDRSNQPQHF
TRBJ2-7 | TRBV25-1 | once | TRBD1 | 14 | TGTGCCAGCAGTCTGGGGACAGTCTCCTACGAGCAGTACTTC | CASSLGTVSYEQYF
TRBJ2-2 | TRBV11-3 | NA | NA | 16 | TGTGCCAGCAGCTTAGTAGCAGGGGGGAGGACCGGGGAGCTGTTTTTT | CASSLVAGGRTGELFF
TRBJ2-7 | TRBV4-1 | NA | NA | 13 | TGCGCCAGCAGCCACCGGACAGCCTACGAGCAGTACTTC | CASSHRTAYEQYF
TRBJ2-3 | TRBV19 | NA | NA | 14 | TGTGCCAGTAGTTTTAGCGGAAACACAGATACGCAGTATTTT | CASSFSGNTDTQYF
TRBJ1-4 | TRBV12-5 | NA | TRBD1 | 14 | TGTGCTAGTGCCACTGACAGGGAGGATGAAAAACTGTTTTTT | CASATDREDEKLFF
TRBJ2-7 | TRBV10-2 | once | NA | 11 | TGCGCCAGCAGTGTCCTCTACGAGCAGTACTTC | CASSVLYEQYF